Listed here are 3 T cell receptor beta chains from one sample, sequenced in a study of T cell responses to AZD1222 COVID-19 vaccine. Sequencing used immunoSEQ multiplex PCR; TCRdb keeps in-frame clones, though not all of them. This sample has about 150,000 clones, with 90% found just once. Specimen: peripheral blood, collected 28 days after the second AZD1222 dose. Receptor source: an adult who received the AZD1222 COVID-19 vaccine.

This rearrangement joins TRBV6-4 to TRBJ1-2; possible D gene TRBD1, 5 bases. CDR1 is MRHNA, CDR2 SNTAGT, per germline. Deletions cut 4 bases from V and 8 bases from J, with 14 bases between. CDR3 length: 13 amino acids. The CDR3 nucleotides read TGTGCCAGCAGTGGAGACGGGACGGGGGGCTACACCTTC. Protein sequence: CASSGDGTGGYTF.

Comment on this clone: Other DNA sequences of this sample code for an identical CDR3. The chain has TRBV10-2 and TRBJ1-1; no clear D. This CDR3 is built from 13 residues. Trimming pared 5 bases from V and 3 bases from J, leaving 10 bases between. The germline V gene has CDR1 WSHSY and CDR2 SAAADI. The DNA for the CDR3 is TGCGCCAGCAGTCGAGACACTTACACTGAAGCTTTCTTT. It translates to CASSRDTYTEAFF.

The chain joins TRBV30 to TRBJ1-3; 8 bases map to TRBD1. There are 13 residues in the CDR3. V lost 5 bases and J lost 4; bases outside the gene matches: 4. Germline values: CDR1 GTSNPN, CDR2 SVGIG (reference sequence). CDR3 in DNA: TGTGCCTGGGGACAGGGAGGGGGAAACACCATATATTTT. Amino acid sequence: CAWGQGGGNTIYF.